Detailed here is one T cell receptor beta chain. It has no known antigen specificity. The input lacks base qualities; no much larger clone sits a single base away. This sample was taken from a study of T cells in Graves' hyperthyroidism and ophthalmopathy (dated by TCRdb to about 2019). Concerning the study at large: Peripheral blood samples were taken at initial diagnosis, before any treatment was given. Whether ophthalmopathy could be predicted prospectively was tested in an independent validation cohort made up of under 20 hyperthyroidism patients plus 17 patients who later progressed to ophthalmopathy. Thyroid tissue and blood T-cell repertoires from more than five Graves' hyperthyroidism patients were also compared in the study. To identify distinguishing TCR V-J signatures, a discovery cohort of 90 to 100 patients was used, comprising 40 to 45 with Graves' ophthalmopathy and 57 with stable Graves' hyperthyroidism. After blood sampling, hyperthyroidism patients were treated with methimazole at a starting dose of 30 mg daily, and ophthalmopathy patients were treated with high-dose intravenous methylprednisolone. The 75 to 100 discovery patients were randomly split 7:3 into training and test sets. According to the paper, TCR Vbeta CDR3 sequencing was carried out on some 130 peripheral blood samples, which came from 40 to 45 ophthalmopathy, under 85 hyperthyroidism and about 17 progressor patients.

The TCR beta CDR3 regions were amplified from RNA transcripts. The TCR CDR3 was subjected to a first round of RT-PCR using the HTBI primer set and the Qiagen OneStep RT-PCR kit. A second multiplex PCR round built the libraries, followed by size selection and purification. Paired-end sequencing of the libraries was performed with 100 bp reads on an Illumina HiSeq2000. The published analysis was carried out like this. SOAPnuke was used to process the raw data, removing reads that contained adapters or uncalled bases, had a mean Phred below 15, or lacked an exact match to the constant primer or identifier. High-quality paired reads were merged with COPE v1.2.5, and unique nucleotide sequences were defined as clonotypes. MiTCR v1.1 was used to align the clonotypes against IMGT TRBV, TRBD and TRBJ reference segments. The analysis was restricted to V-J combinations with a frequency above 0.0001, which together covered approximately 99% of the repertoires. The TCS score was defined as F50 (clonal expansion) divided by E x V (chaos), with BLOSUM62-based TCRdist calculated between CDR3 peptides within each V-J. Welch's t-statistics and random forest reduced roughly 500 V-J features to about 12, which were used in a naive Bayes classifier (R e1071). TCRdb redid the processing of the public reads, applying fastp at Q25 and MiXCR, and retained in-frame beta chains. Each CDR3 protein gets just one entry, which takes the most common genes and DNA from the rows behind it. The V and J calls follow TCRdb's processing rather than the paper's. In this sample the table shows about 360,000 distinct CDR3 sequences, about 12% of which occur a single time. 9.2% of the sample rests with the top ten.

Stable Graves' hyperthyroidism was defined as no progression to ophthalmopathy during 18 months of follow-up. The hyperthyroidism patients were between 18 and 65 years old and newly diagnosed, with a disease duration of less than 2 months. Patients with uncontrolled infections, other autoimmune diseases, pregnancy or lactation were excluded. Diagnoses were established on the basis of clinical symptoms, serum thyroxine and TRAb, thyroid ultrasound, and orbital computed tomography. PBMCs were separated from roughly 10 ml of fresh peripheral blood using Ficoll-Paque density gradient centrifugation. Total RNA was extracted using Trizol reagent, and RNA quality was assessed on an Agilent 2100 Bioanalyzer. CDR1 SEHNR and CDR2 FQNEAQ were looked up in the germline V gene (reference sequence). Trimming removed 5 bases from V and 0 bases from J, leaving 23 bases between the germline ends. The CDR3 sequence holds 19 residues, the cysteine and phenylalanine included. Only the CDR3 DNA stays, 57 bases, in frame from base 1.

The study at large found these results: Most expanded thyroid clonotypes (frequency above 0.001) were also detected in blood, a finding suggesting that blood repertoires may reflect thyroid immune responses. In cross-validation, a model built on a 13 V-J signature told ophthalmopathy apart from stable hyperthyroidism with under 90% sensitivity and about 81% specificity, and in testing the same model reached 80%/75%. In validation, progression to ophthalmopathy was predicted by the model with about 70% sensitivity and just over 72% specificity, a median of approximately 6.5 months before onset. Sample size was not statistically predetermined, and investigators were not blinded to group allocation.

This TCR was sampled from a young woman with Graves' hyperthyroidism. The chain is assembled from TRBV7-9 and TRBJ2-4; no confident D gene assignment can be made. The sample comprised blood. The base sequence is TGTGCCAGCAGCCCCCCTAGGGCAGACACGAGACTAGCCAAAAACATTCAGTACTTC. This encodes CASSPPRADTRLAKNIQYF.